This T cell receptor (beta chain) was captured in a study of T cell responses to AZD1222 COVID-19 vaccine. Study-wide background: Pooled samples include second doses given at about 4 or 12 weeks.

To note about this clone: What it binds is not known.

Study results and caveats: Most donors were white British and more were female, and clonal diversity was possibly underestimated. Mapped onto spike, vaccine-associated CD4 TCRs spanned it and were dominant at 160-218 and 743-854.

Method: immunoSEQ multiplex PCR; TCRdb's copy keeps in-frame clones and lacks some. The sample consists of fewer than 120,000 clones, around 85% of them appearing once. The CDR3 runs to 12 residues. V was clipped by 6 bases and J by 6 bases, with 9 bases between them. The genes are TRBV12-3 or TRBV12-4 and TRBJ1-3, with unresolved D. This TCR came from an adult in good health. The source was peripheral blood, collected on day 0 of AZD1222 vaccination. CDR3: CASRADLNTIYF. The CDR3 DNA sequence: TGTGCCAGCAGGGCGGACCTAAACACCATATATTTT.